This entry lists 30 T cell receptor beta chains sequenced from one sample in a study of response to subunit inactivated influenza vaccine. TCRdb passed the RT-PCR reads through MiXCR, listing each CDR3 protein once. Found here are some 500,000 distinct CDR3 sequences, roughly 13% of them singletons; the top ten hold roughly 13%. The specimen comprised PBMCs from blood, sampled more than 35 days after vaccination. These receptors originate from a man aged 45-65 years who received an inactivated influenza vaccine.

J is TRBJ2-7 and V is TRBV7-8; a weak D match, TRBD1 (6 bases). CDR3 size: 17 residues. V was pared by 1 base and J by 4 bases, with 20 bases between. Per the germline V gene, CDR1 is SGHVS and CDR2 is FQNEAQ. This chain's CDR3 is CASSLVAGQTKVYEQYF. As DNA, the CDR3 is TGTGCCAGCAGCTTAGTCGCAGGACAGACTAAGGTTTACGAGCAGTACTTC.

The table lists this clonotype with a few counts. The V and J genes are TRBV20-1 and TRBJ2-2, with 10 bases aligning to TRBD2. CDR3 length equals 17 residues. Germline loops: CDR1 DFQATT, CDR2 SNEGSKA (reference sequence). With 0 bases clipped from V and 2 bases from J, the junction kept 6 bases outside the gene matches. DNA of the CDR3: TGCAGTGCTAGAGAACCATTAGCGGGAGGTAACACCGGGGAGCTGTTTTTT. This sequence encodes CSAREPLAGGNTGELFF.

This clonotype was recorded at least ten times. The chain is built from TRBV6-6 and TRBJ2-5, with unresolved D. CDR1 is MNHNY and CDR2 is SVGAGI in the germline V gene (reference sequence). The CDR3 extends over 12 amino acids. The V end was cut by 4 bases, the J end by 1 base, with 4 bases between. The CDR3 is CASSSVQETQYF. The CDR3 DNA sequence: TGTGCCAGCAGTTCGGTCCAAGAGACCCAGTACTTC.

The sample holds many counts of this clonotype. The gene calls are TRBV4-1 and TRBJ2-1; D gene ambiguous. Per the germline V gene, CDR1 is MGHRA and CDR2 is YSYEKL. Trimming left V 0 bases short and J 6 bases short, with 15 bases between. The CDR3 has 16 residues. CDR3: CASSQEILVLGNEQFF. The CDR3 DNA reads TGCGCCAGCAGCCAAGAGATCCTGGTCCTCGGCAATGAGCAGTTCTTC.

The sample holds a few counts of this clonotype. The chain links TRBV7-9 to TRBJ1-5; 10 nucleotides align to TRBD1. In germline, CDR1 is SEHNR, CDR2 FQNEAQ (reference sequence). The CDR3 is 14 amino acids. Unmatched junction bases numbered 4, after V lost 5 bases and J lost 6 bases. CDR3 bases: TGTGCCAGCAGCATGACAGGGGGCGGTCAGCCCCAGCATTTT. Translating it yields CASSMTGGGQPQHF.

This clonotype was seen ten or more times. The chain employs TRBV5-5 and TRBJ1-1; D ambiguous. V lost 3 bases, J lost 4 bases, and 4 bases lay in between. The CDR3 consists of 11 residues. The V gene's germline CDR1 is SGHKS and CDR2 YYEKEE (reference sequence). The chain's CDR3 is CASSSPTEAFF. The DNA of the CDR3 is TGTGCCAGCAGCTCGCCCACTGAAGCTTTCTTT.

This clonotype came up a few times. V usage is TRBV11-1 and J usage is TRBJ2-1; D is unclear. Per germline, CDR1 SGHAT and CDR2 FQDESV (reference sequence). CDR3 length: 16 residues. V lost 4 bases to trimming and J lost 0 bases, with 13 bases between them. For the CDR3, the DNA is TGTGCCAGCAGCTCCCTAGACTGGTACTCCTACAATGAGCAGTTCTTC. Amino acid sequence: CASSSLDWYSYNEQFF.

In regard to this clonotype: A read error may be the cause here, since a much bigger clone is one base away. V gene TRBV6-2 or TRBV6-3 combines with J gene TRBJ1-1; D might be TRBD1 (6 bases). The CDR3 is 13 amino acids. Germline values: CDR1 MNHEY, CDR2 SVGEGT. The germline V and J ends were trimmed by 6 bases and 6 bases, with 14 bases remaining between them. This CDR3 is CASRQLQGSEAFF. CDR3 bases: TGTGCCAGCAGACAACTACAGGGATCTGAAGCTTTCTTT.

This clonotype has ten or more counts. V and J are TRBV12-3 or TRBV12-4 and TRBJ2-5; no clear D. Trimming shortened V by 5 bases and J by 0 bases, and 10 bases separated the two germline ends. CDR3 length: 14 residues. CDR3 sequence (DNA): TGTGCCAGCAGTCCCTTGGGGTACCAAGAGACCCAGTACTTC. Amino acid sequence: CASSPLGYQETQYF.

This clonotype appeared a few times. J is TRBJ1-2 and V is TRBV5-8; D may be TRBD1 (5 bases). CDR3 length: 16 amino acids. V was shortened by 4 bases and J by 4 bases, with 20 bases between the two germline ends. CDR1 SGHTS and CDR2 YDEGEE come from the germline V gene. CDR3 protein: CASSPELRGVGYGYTF. The DNA of the CDR3 is TGTGCCAGCAGCCCAGAGCTCCGGGGGGTCGGCTATGGCTACACCTTC.

CDR3 residues: CASSIAVDTYEQYF. DNA for the CDR3: TGTGCCAGTAGTATAGCCGTCGATACCTACGAGCAGTACTTC. The rearrangement links TRBV19 to TRBJ2-7; D is unclear. V was clipped by 1 base and J by 2 bases, with 9 bases between them. This CDR3 comprises 14 residues. From germline, CDR1 is LNHDA and CDR2 SQIVND (reference sequence). The whole variable domain, remainder taken from reference TRBV19 and TRBJ2-7, is DGGITQSPKYLFRKEGQNVTLSCEQNLNHDAMYWYRQDPGQGLRLIYYSQIVNDFQKGDIAEGYSVSREKKESFPLTVTSAQKNPTAFYLCASSIAVDTYEQYFGPGTRLTVT.

This clonotype was observed at least ten times. This chain connects TRBV6-1 to TRBJ1-2; TRBD1 might be the D (5 bases). This CDR3 is built from 14 residues. The germline V gene encodes CDR1 MNHNS and CDR2 SASEGT. Trimming stripped 7 bases from V and 4 bases from J, with 16 bases between. The CDR3 DNA is TGTGCCAGCACCGACCGGGCAGGGTCCTATGGCTACACCTTC. It codes for CASTDRAGSYGYTF.

This clonotype has only a few counts. The chain combines TRBV6-2 or TRBV6-3 with TRBJ2-1, with a tentative D call TRBD1 (6 bases). The CDR3 extends over 12 amino acids. Between the trimmed V and J ends, which lost 7 bases and 15 bases, there was a span of 19 bases. Germline CDR1 reads MNHEY; CDR2 reads SVGEGT. This chain's CDR3 is CASTQSPGHRFF. For the CDR3, the DNA is TGTGCCAGCACCCAATCGCCGGGACATAGGTTCTTC.

The chain uses TRBV4-2 and TRBJ2-5; D perhaps matches TRBD2 (5 bases). There are 12 residues in the CDR3. The V end was cut by 6 bases, the J end by 4 bases, with 9 bases between. Germline-derived CDR1 and CDR2 are LGHNA and YNFKEQ. CDR3: CASRGSRETQYF. DNA of the CDR3: TGTGCCAGCAGAGGGAGTAGAGAGACCCAGTACTTC.

The rearrangement joins TRBV28 to TRBJ2-7, with TRBD1 identical over 10 bases. After removal of 5 bases from V and 4 bases from J, the junction contained 5 bases not matched to a gene. Germline values: CDR1 MDHEN, CDR2 SYDVKM. The CDR3 spans 14 residues. This chain's CDR3 is CASSGTGDWYEQYF. CDR3 nucleotides: TGTGCCAGCAGTGGGACAGGGGATTGGTACGAGCAGTACTTC.

This sequence joins TRBV7-2 and TRBJ1-5; no reliable D call. In germline, CDR1 is SGHTA, CDR2 FQGNSA. Trimming stripped 0 bases from V and 4 bases from J, with 13 bases between. The CDR3 extends over 16 amino acids. CDR3 DNA: TGTGCCAGCAGCTTAGCGCCATCGGATTGGAATCAGCCCCAGCATTTT. Translated, it gives CASSLAPSDWNQPQHF.

This clonotype has more than one count but fewer than ten. V and J are TRBV6-5 and TRBJ2-5; 9 positions agree with TRBD1. The V gene's germline CDR1 is MNHEY and CDR2 SVGAGI. J gave up 4 bases and V 4 bases, and 7 bases lay outside the gene matches. The CDR3 loop spans 15 amino acids. As DNA, the CDR3 is TGTGCCAGCAGTTCCACCGACAGGGGGGGAGAGACCCAGTACTTC. Protein sequence: CASSSTDRGGETQYF.

Many counts were recorded for this clonotype. J is TRBJ2-1 and V is TRBV7-2; TRBD2 aligns across 7 bases. V was clipped by 1 base and J by 3 bases; unmatched bases: 6. The CDR3 runs to 16 residues. From germline, CDR1 is SGHTA and CDR2 FQGNSA. The CDR3 sequence is CASSLVAAGNYNEQFF. The CDR3 DNA sequence: TGTGCCAGCAGCTTAGTAGCAGCGGGAAACTACAATGAGCAGTTCTTC.

This chain uses TRBV18 with TRBJ1-1; possibly TRBD1 for D (5 bases). The CDR3 is made up of 15 amino acids. Germline loops: CDR1 KGHSH, CDR2 LQKENI. Trimming took 0 bases from V and 6 from J, leaving 14 bases between them. The CDR3 reads CASSPPMGGLSEAFF. DNA for the CDR3: TGTGCCAGCTCACCACCGATGGGGGGGTTATCTGAAGCTTTCTTT.

The chain joins TRBV6-1 to TRBJ2-6, with D possibly TRBD2 on 5 matching bases. Germline V lookup: CDR1 MNHNS, CDR2 SASEGT. The CDR3 length is 14 residues. V was pared by 6 bases and J by 3 bases, with 9 bases between. The chain's CDR3 is CASSSSLGANVLTF. CDR3 coding DNA: TGTGCCAGCAGCTCTAGCCTTGGGGCCAACGTCCTGACTTTC.

This clonotype was detected many times. The chain recombines TRBV10-3 with TRBJ2-3; a possible D gene is TRBD1 (8 bases). V was shortened by 0 bases and J by 0 bases, with 16 bases between the two germline ends. This CDR3 spans 18 amino acids. Looked up from germline, CDR1 is ENHRY and CDR2 is SYGVKD. The CDR3 nucleotides are TGTGCCATCAGTGAGTCGATGGGAGGGACAGGAAGCACAGATACGCAGTATTTT. It codes for CAISESMGGTGSTDTQYF.

V gene TRBV7-9 combines with J gene TRBJ1-2; D is ambiguous. V lost 5 bases and J lost 7, with 14 bases in between. The germline gives CDR1 SEHNR, CDR2 FQNEAQ (reference sequence). The CDR3 length is 13 residues. The CDR3 nucleotides are TGTGCCAGCAGCCAAACACCCGAGGCTGGCTACACCTTC. Protein: CASSQTPEAGYTF.

This clonotype was seen a handful of times. The chain has TRBV28 and TRBJ2-5, with D tentatively TRBD1 (6 bases). This CDR3 is built from 16 residues. Germline CDR1 is MDHEN and CDR2 is SYDVKM. The V end lost 5 bases, the J end lost 5 bases, and 21 bases lay between the germline ends. In DNA, the CDR3 is TGTGCCAGCAGTCCATCTCGGGACAAGGCCTTGGAGACCCAGTACTTC. It translates to CASSPSRDKALETQYF. The full variable domain, in which reference TRBV28 and TRBJ2-5 provide the parts outside the CDR3, is DVKVTQSSRYLVKRTGEKVFLECVQDMDHENMFWYRQDPGLGLRLIYFSYDVKMKEKGDIPEGYSVSREKKERFSLILESASTNQTSMYLCASSPSRDKALETQYFGPGTRLLVL.

The chain has TRBV10-3 and TRBJ2-7; 9 bases line up with TRBD2. The CDR3 totals 15 residues. Germline CDR1 ENHRY, CDR2 SYGVKD. Trimming took 3 bases from V and 5 from J; bases not matched to a gene: 8. DNA of the CDR3: TGTGCCATCAGTGATCCTTTAGCGGGAGTGAACGAGCAGTACTTC. Translated: CAISDPLAGVNEQYF.

The chain links TRBV5-1 to TRBJ2-6, with no clear D. There are 14 residues in the CDR3. Germline CDR1 reads SGHRS; CDR2 reads YFSETQ. Trimming shortened V by 3 bases and J by 0 bases, and 4 bases separated the two germline ends. CDR3 sequence reads: CASSSTSGANVLTF. CDR3 coding DNA: TGCGCCAGCAGCTCAACCTCTGGGGCCAACGTCCTGACTTTC. The full variable domain, completed using reference TRBV5-1 and TRBJ2-6, is KAGVTQTPRYLIKTRGQQVTLSCSPISGHRSVSWYQQTPGQGLQFLFEYFSETQRNKGNFPGRFSGRQFSNSRSEMNVSTLELGDSALYLCASSSTSGANVLTFGAGSRLTVL.

This sequence joins TRBV5-6 and TRBJ2-1; 10 nucleotides agree with TRBD2. In germline, CDR1 is SGHDT, CDR2 YYEEEE. V lost 4 bases to trimming and J lost 6 bases; unmatched junction nucleotides: 22. The CDR3 spans 20 residues. CDR3 coding DNA: TGTGCCAGCAGCCCGATTGACGTACTGGCTAGCGGGAGAGGGAGCAATGAGCAGTTCTTC. Residues: CASSPIDVLASGRGSNEQFF.

The V call is TRBV5-1, the J call TRBJ2-7; D is unclear. V lost 3 bases to trimming and J lost 5 bases, with 12 bases between them. From germline, CDR1 is SGHRS and CDR2 YFSETQ. This CDR3 contains 13 residues. CDR3 DNA sequence: TGCGCCAGCAGCTCCACAGTCTGGGACGAGCAGTACTTC. Amino acid sequence: CASSSTVWDEQYF.

V gene TRBV3-1 combines with J gene TRBJ2-1, with D perhaps matching TRBD1 or TRBD2 (6 bases each). Trimming removed 4 bases at V and 7 bases at J, with 20 bases between. Germline loops: CDR1 LGHDT, CDR2 YNNKEL (reference sequence). The CDR3 extends over 16 amino acids. CDR3 amino acids: CASSPPMDRGVNEQFF. The CDR3 DNA reads TGTGCCAGCAGCCCCCCAATGGATAGGGGGGTTAATGAGCAGTTCTTC.

The V call is TRBV6-1, the J call TRBJ2-5; D gene uncertain. The V and J ends lost 6 bases and 0 bases respectively, with 11 bases between them. From germline, CDR1 is MNHNS and CDR2 SASEGT. The CDR3 runs 14 residues. CDR3 region: CASSPLSYQETQYF. CDR3 nucleotides: TGTGCCAGCAGCCCTCTCTCGTACCAAGAGACCCAGTACTTC.

This clonotype was recorded a few times. The genes are TRBV12-3 or TRBV12-4 and TRBJ2-1; TRBD1 agrees at 10 bases. The J segment lost 6 bases and the V segment lost 3 bases, leaving 2 bases of the junction unmatched. The CDR3 covers 14 residues. The CDR3 protein is CASSLGTGANEQFF. CDR3 coding DNA: TGTGCCAGCAGTTTGGGGACAGGGGCCAATGAGCAGTTCTTC.